These T cell receptor beta chains were read from a single sample in a study of CD8 T cells in Susac syndrome. TCRdb reanalysed the immunoSEQ multiplex PCR reads using MiXCR and keeps one entry per CDR3 protein. The sample contains about 180,000 distinct CDR3 sequences, 90% to 97% of which appear only once. Input material: CD4+ T cells from PBMCs. The receptors stem from a human donor with Susac syndrome. The CDR3 runs from the conserved cysteine through the conserved F or W. D genes are given only for firm matches. Rows may omit the clone size; those that give it use once, few, many or a size class.

clone_size: once
v_call: TRBV30
d_call: NA
j_call: TRBJ2-3
cdr3_nt: TGTGCCTGGGTTGGGGATACGCAGTATTTT
cdr3_aa: CAWVGDTQYF

clone_size: NA
v_call: TRBV7-2
d_call: NA
j_call: TRBJ2-5
cdr3_nt: TGTGCCAGCAGCTTAGTGGGGCGGACCCAGTACTTC
cdr3_aa: CASSLVGRTQYF

clone_size: once
v_call: TRBV3-1
d_call: NA
j_call: TRBJ2-5
cdr3_nt: TGTGCCAGCAGCCAAGTCTTGGGTGAGACCCAGTACTTC
cdr3_aa: CASSQVLGETQYF

clone_size: NA
v_call: TRBV9
d_call: NA
j_call: TRBJ1-2
cdr3_nt: TGTGCCAGCAGCGGGATCCGAGGGTATGGCTACACCTTC
cdr3_aa: CASSGIRGYGYTF

clone_size: NA
v_call: TRBV29-1
d_call: TRBD1
j_call: TRBJ2-7
cdr3_nt: TGCAGCGCTACCCGGCAGGGGGCATCCTACGAGCAGTACTTC
cdr3_aa: CSATRQGASYEQYF

clone_size: NA
v_call: TRBV2
d_call: NA
j_call: TRBJ1-5
cdr3_nt: TGTGCCAGCAGTGCAAAGGGGGCCCAGCATTTT
cdr3_aa: CASSAKGAQHF

clone_size: NA
v_call: TRBV2
d_call: NA
j_call: TRBJ1-5
cdr3_nt: TGTGCCAGCAGTGAACGTCGAGAGCAGCCCCAGCATTTT
cdr3_aa: CASSERREQPQHF

clone_size: NA
v_call: TRBV19
d_call: NA
j_call: TRBJ1-2
cdr3_nt: TGTGCCAGCCAAAACGACGGAGCTAACTATGGCTACACCTTC
cdr3_aa: CASQNDGANYGYTF

clone_size: NA
v_call: TRBV10-3
d_call: NA
j_call: TRBJ2-1
cdr3_nt: TGTGCCATCAGTGATCGGAGTAGCCTAAATGAGCAGTTCTTC
cdr3_aa: CAISDRSSLNEQFF

clone_size: NA
v_call: TRBV19
d_call: NA
j_call: TRBJ1-1
cdr3_nt: TGTGCCAGTAGTATACGGAGGGACACTGAAGCTTTCTTT
cdr3_aa: CASSIRRDTEAFF

clone_size: NA
v_call: TRBV19
d_call: NA
j_call: TRBJ2-7
cdr3_nt: TGTGCCAGTAATCGGGACTCGTCGTCCTACGAGCAGTACTTC
cdr3_aa: CASNRDSSSYEQYF

clone_size: NA
v_call: TRBV29-1
d_call: NA
j_call: TRBJ2-2
cdr3_nt: TGCAGCGTTAGGTCTCGGGCTAACACCGGGGAGCTGTTTTTT
cdr3_aa: CSVRSRANTGELFF

clone_size: once
v_call: TRBV30
d_call: NA
j_call: TRBJ1-1
cdr3_nt: TGTGCCTGGCTCGTTGTCACTGAAGCTTTCTTT
cdr3_aa: CAWLVVTEAFF

clone_size: NA
v_call: TRBV5-4
d_call: NA
j_call: TRBJ2-4
cdr3_nt: TGTGCCAGCAGCTTGGGCCAGGGCCCTGGAAACATTCAGTACTTC
cdr3_aa: CASSLGQGPGNIQYF

clone_size: NA
v_call: TRBV24-1
d_call: NA
j_call: TRBJ2-7
cdr3_nt: TGTGCCACCAGTGAACGGGGCGACGAGCAGTACTTC
cdr3_aa: CATSERGDEQYF

clone_size: NA
v_call: TRBV20-1
d_call: TRBD1
j_call: TRBJ1-2
cdr3_nt: TGCAGTGCTGCCGGGACAGAGTTTAACTATGGCTACACCTTC
cdr3_aa: CSAAGTEFNYGYTF

clone_size: NA
v_call: TRBV6-6
d_call: NA
j_call: TRBJ1-2
cdr3_nt: TGTGCCAGCAGGACCCAGGGGTTCCATGGCTACACCTTC
cdr3_aa: CASRTQGFHGYTF

clone_size: NA
v_call: TRBV29-1
d_call: NA
j_call: TRBJ2-5
cdr3_nt: TGCAGCGTTGGGGGTTGGGGTGTACAAGAGACCCAGTACTTC
cdr3_aa: CSVGGWGVQETQYF

clone_size: NA
v_call: TRBV24-1
d_call: NA
j_call: TRBJ2-2
cdr3_nt: TGTGCCACCAGTGATTTTCAGGTCTCGAACACCGGGGAGCTGTTTTTT
cdr3_aa: CATSDFQVSNTGELFF

clone_size: NA
v_call: TRBV11-2
d_call: TRBD1
j_call: TRBJ2-1
cdr3_nt: TGTGCCAGCAGCTCAGGACAGGGGCTTTATTACGATGAGCAGTTCTTC
cdr3_aa: CASSSGQGLYYDEQFF

clone_size: NA
v_call: TRBV15
d_call: TRBD1
j_call: TRBJ1-2
cdr3_nt: TGTGCCACCAGCGGATCAGGGGGCGGCTATGGCTACACCTTC
cdr3_aa: CATSGSGGGYGYTF

clone_size: NA
v_call: TRBV28
d_call: NA
j_call: TRBJ1-1
cdr3_nt: TGTGCCAGCAGTTTATCCCCGGGCGAAGCTTTCTTT
cdr3_aa: CASSLSPGEAFF

clone_size: NA
v_call: TRBV3-1
d_call: NA
j_call: TRBJ1-1
cdr3_nt: TGTGCCAGCAGCCCCCGGTTCCTTATGAACACTGAAGCTTTCTTT
cdr3_aa: CASSPRFLMNTEAFF

clone_size: once
v_call: TRBV10-3
d_call: NA
j_call: TRBJ2-4
cdr3_nt: TGTGCCATCAGTAACAGGTTAAATCACATTCAGTACTTC
cdr3_aa: CAISNRLNHIQYF

clone_size: NA
v_call: TRBV6-5
d_call: TRBD2
j_call: TRBJ2-3
cdr3_nt: TGTGCCAGCAGACAAATAGCGGGAAGCACAGATACGCAGTATTTT
cdr3_aa: CASRQIAGSTDTQYF

clone_size: NA
v_call: TRBV29-1
d_call: TRBD1
j_call: TRBJ2-7
cdr3_nt: TGCAGCGCCGTACCAGGGGGCTCCTACGAGCAGTACTTC
cdr3_aa: CSAVPGGSYEQYF

clone_size: NA
v_call: TRBV28
d_call: NA
j_call: TRBJ1-1
cdr3_nt: TGTGCCAGCAGTTTAGGCTGGAAGAACACTGAAGCTTTCTTT
cdr3_aa: CASSLGWKNTEAFF

clone_size: NA
v_call: TRBV4-2
d_call: NA
j_call: TRBJ1-1
cdr3_nt: TGTGCCAGCGGAATGTGGAACACTGAAGCTTTCTTT
cdr3_aa: CASGMWNTEAFF

clone_size: NA
v_call: TRBV20-1
d_call: NA
j_call: TRBJ2-1
cdr3_nt: TGCAGTGCTAATCTCTACAATGAGCAGTTCTTC
cdr3_aa: CSANLYNEQFF

clone_size: NA
v_call: TRBV5-4
d_call: NA
j_call: TRBJ1-1
cdr3_nt: TGTGCCAGCAGCTTGGGCGGACGGGACACTGAAGCTTTCTTT
cdr3_aa: CASSLGGRDTEAFF

clone_size: NA
v_call: TRBV6-4
d_call: NA
j_call: TRBJ2-1
cdr3_nt: TGTGCCAGCACCCCTCGGAATGAGCAGTTCTTC
cdr3_aa: CASTPRNEQFF

clone_size: NA
v_call: TRBV18
d_call: TRBD1
j_call: TRBJ1-2
cdr3_nt: TGTGCCAGCTCACCCACCGGGACAGGGGGCTTTAACTATGGCTACACCTTC
cdr3_aa: CASSPTGTGGFNYGYTF

clone_size: NA
v_call: TRBV20-1
d_call: NA
j_call: TRBJ2-6
cdr3_nt: TGCAGTGCTCGTCCTCCTGGGGCCAACGTCCTGACTTTC
cdr3_aa: CSARPPGANVLTF

clone_size: NA
v_call: TRBV5-1
d_call: NA
j_call: TRBJ1-2
cdr3_nt: TGCGCCAGCAGCTTGAACATCGACTATGGCTACACCTTC
cdr3_aa: CASSLNIDYGYTF

clone_size: NA
v_call: TRBV7-9
d_call: NA
j_call: TRBJ2-1
cdr3_nt: TGTGCCAGCAGCTTAGTGGCCGGTGAGCAGTTCTTC
cdr3_aa: CASSLVAGEQFF

clone_size: NA
v_call: TRBV4-1
d_call: NA
j_call: TRBJ2-3
cdr3_nt: TGCGCCAGCAGCCAAAACTCAGCGGAGCGCACAGATACGCAGTATTTT
cdr3_aa: CASSQNSAERTDTQYF

clone_size: NA
v_call: TRBV15
d_call: TRBD1
j_call: TRBJ1-2
cdr3_nt: TGTGCCACCAGCAGAGGACAGGGAGCTAACTATGGCTACACCTTC
cdr3_aa: CATSRGQGANYGYTF

clone_size: NA
v_call: TRBV20-1
d_call: TRBD2
j_call: TRBJ2-5
cdr3_nt: TGCAGTGCTAGCGATAGCGGGGGGGCCGGAGAGACCCAGTACTTC
cdr3_aa: CSASDSGGAGETQYF

clone_size: once
v_call: TRBV7-9
d_call: TRBD2
j_call: TRBJ2-3
cdr3_nt: TGTGCCAGCAGCTCCACCGGGACTAGCGGGGGGGGACGCACAGATACGCAGTATTTT
cdr3_aa: CASSSTGTSGGGRTDTQYF

clone_size: NA
v_call: TRBV7-7
d_call: NA
j_call: TRBJ2-1
cdr3_nt: TGTGCTAGCAGCTTCGGGTTGTACAATGAGCAGTTCTTC
cdr3_aa: CASSFGLYNEQFF

clone_size: NA
v_call: TRBV20-1
d_call: NA
j_call: TRBJ2-6
cdr3_nt: TGCAGTGCTATTGAAACAGTCTCTGGGGCCAACGTCCTGACTTTC
cdr3_aa: CSAIETVSGANVLTF

clone_size: NA
v_call: TRBV4-1
d_call: NA
j_call: TRBJ2-5
cdr3_nt: TGCGCCAGCAGCCAACTTCTGGGAGGGGGGAAACAAGAGACCCAGTACTTC
cdr3_aa: CASSQLLGGGKQETQYF

clone_size: NA
v_call: TRBV6-2/TRBV6-3
d_call: NA
j_call: TRBJ1-2
cdr3_nt: TGTGCCAGCACCTTGGCCGGTGGCGGGGGCTACACCTTC
cdr3_aa: CASTLAGGGGYTF

clone_size: once
v_call: TRBV15
d_call: NA
j_call: TRBJ1-5
cdr3_nt: TGTGCCACCAGCAGAGCGGGCCTCGGGGGCAATCAGCCCCAGCATTTT
cdr3_aa: CATSRAGLGGNQPQHF

clone_size: NA
v_call: TRBV11-2
d_call: NA
j_call: TRBJ2-5
cdr3_nt: TGTGCCAGCAGCTTAGATGCAGGATGGGGTGAGACCCAGTACTTC
cdr3_aa: CASSLDAGWGETQYF

clone_size: NA
v_call: TRBV14
d_call: NA
j_call: TRBJ1-2
cdr3_nt: TGTGCCAGCAGCCCTTTGGCGACCGAGGGCTACACCTTC
cdr3_aa: CASSPLATEGYTF

clone_size: NA
v_call: TRBV7-2
d_call: NA
j_call: TRBJ2-7
cdr3_nt: TGTGCCAGCAGCTTAGTCGCAGGGGGGACCTACGAGCAGTACTTC
cdr3_aa: CASSLVAGGTYEQYF

clone_size: NA
v_call: TRBV24-1
d_call: TRBD1
j_call: TRBJ2-1
cdr3_nt: TGTGCCACCAGTGAACCGGGACAGGGCGGTGGCAATGAGCAGTTCTTC
cdr3_aa: CATSEPGQGGGNEQFF

clone_size: NA
v_call: TRBV4-1
d_call: NA
j_call: TRBJ1-4
cdr3_nt: TGCGCCAGCAGCCAAGTACCCCCCGTAACTAATGAAAAACTGTTTTTT
cdr3_aa: CASSQVPPVTNEKLFF

clone_size: NA
v_call: TRBV9
d_call: TRBD1
j_call: TRBJ1-2
cdr3_nt: TGTGCCAGCAGCGGCGACCGACAGGGGACCTATGGCTACACCTTC
cdr3_aa: CASSGDRQGTYGYTF

clone_size: NA
v_call: TRBV18
d_call: TRBD1
j_call: TRBJ1-5
cdr3_nt: TGTGCCAGCTCACCAGGACAGGGGGCGAGCAATCAGCCCCAGCATTTT
cdr3_aa: CASSPGQGASNQPQHF

clone_size: NA
v_call: TRBV28
d_call: NA
j_call: TRBJ1-5
cdr3_nt: TGTGCCAGCGGGGTCGTCTTTGGTGTGAGCAATCAGCCCCAGCATTTT
cdr3_aa: CASGVVFGVSNQPQHF

clone_size: NA
v_call: TRBV3-1
d_call: NA
j_call: TRBJ1-4
cdr3_nt: TGTGCCAGCAGCCAAGGGCGGACCTACGCAAATGAAAAACTGTTTTTT
cdr3_aa: CASSQGRTYANEKLFF

clone_size: once
v_call: TRBV28
d_call: TRBD1
j_call: TRBJ2-7
cdr3_nt: TGTGCCAGCAGTTTAGGTGACAGGGCAAGGAGCTCCTACGAGCAGTACTTC
cdr3_aa: CASSLGDRARSSYEQYF

clone_size: NA
v_call: TRBV6-2/TRBV6-3
d_call: TRBD1
j_call: TRBJ2-1
cdr3_nt: TGTGCCAGCAGTTCCAGGGGGCCCGAGGTCAATGAGCAGTTCTTC
cdr3_aa: CASSSRGPEVNEQFF

clone_size: NA
v_call: TRBV7-2
d_call: TRBD2
j_call: TRBJ2-1
cdr3_nt: TGTGCCAGCAGCTTATACGGTAGCGGGAGCTCCTACAATGAGCAGTTCTTC
cdr3_aa: CASSLYGSGSSYNEQFF

clone_size: NA
v_call: TRBV9
d_call: NA
j_call: TRBJ2-5
cdr3_nt: TGTGCCAGCAGCGTAGAGACGGGGAGGGAGACCCAGTACTTC
cdr3_aa: CASSVETGRETQYF

clone_size: NA
v_call: TRBV5-1
d_call: NA
j_call: TRBJ2-5
cdr3_nt: TGCGCCAGCAGCTTGGCCGTCGGCGAGACCCAGTACTTC
cdr3_aa: CASSLAVGETQYF

clone_size: NA
v_call: TRBV28
d_call: TRBD1
j_call: TRBJ1-1
cdr3_nt: TGTGCCAGCAAGGACAGGATAAACACTGAAGCTTTCTTT
cdr3_aa: CASKDRINTEAFF